The next 30 T cell receptor beta chains were all read from a single sample in a study of blood T cell repertoires in COVID-19. The protocol was immunoSEQ multiplex PCR, while the TCRdb copy is restricted to in-frame clones and leaves out a portion. The sample records about 430,000 clones, roughly 90% being singletons. The sample was peripheral blood. All receptors come from a man between 18 and 29 years old with COVID-19, enrolled during active disease.

This chain uses TRBV11-3 with TRBJ1-1; tentatively, D is TRBD1 (6 bases). V lost 5 bases and J 1 base, leaving 11 bases between the germline ends. Germline values: CDR1 SGHNT, CDR2 YENEEA. This CDR3 has 14 residues. CDR3 sequence: CASSKTGGNTEAFF. The CDR3, as DNA: TGTGCCAGCAGCAAGACAGGAGGGAACACTGAAGCTTTCTTT.

This clone was seen once. The chain has TRBV10-2 and TRBJ2-7; D uncertain. CDR1 is WSHSY, CDR2 SAAADI, per germline. The CDR3 runs to 12 residues. Trimming shortened V by 3 bases and J by 5 bases, and 8 bases separated the two germline ends. The CDR3 sequence: CASSDLPDEQYF. CDR3 sequence (DNA): TGCGCCAGCAGTGACCTCCCGGACGAGCAGTACTTC.

This chain uses TRBV2 with TRBJ1-5; the D is unclear. This CDR3 is built from 11 residues. V lost 3 bases, J lost 10 bases, and 7 bases lay in between. CDR1 is SNHLY and CDR2 is FYNNEI in the germline V gene. CDR3 sequence reads: CASSDPGPQHF. As DNA, the CDR3 is TGTGCCAGCAGTGATCCGGGACCCCAGCATTTT.

This chain connects TRBV27 to TRBJ1-2, with D tentatively TRBD1 (6 bases). There are 11 residues in the CDR3. CDR1 is MNHEY, CDR2 SMNVEV, per germline (reference sequence). The V end lost 10 bases, the J end lost 7 bases, and 13 bases lay between the germline ends. The CDR3 DNA is TGTGCCACCTGGACAGTTTCTGGCTACACCTTC. Protein product: CATWTVSGYTF.

The chain is built from TRBV6-5 and TRBJ2-4; D call uncertain. Trimming left V 8 bases short and J 9 bases short, with 14 bases between. The germline CDR1 and CDR2 sequences are MNHEY and SVGAGI. The CDR3 sequence is 12 residues long. In DNA, the CDR3 is TGTGCCAGCGGGTACCCCCGGAGCATTCAGTACTTC. Its translation: CASGYPRSIQYF.

In its sample, this clone was seen many times. The chain is built from TRBV10-3 and TRBJ2-5; 13 nucleotides agree with TRBD2. The CDR3 loop spans 17 amino acids. Trimming took 3 bases from V and 0 from J; bases not matched to a gene: 4. CDR1 is ENHRY, CDR2 SYGVKD, per germline. The CDR3 nucleotides are TGTGCCATCAGTGATACGGGACTAGCGGGGTACCAAGAGACCCAGTACTTC. Protein sequence: CAISDTGLAGYQETQYF.

V usage is TRBV6-1 and J usage is TRBJ1-2, with 8 positions matching TRBD1. Unmatched junction bases numbered 7, after V lost 3 bases and J lost 7 bases. Germline V gene sequence: CDR1 MNHNS, CDR2 SASEGT. There are 14 residues in the CDR3. This chain's CDR3 is CASSDVTGVGGYTF. The CDR3 region has the DNA TGTGCCAGCAGTGACGTGACAGGGGTGGGTGGCTACACCTTC.

This clone was seen a single time. V usage is TRBV3-1 (or the pseudogene TRBV3-2) and J usage is TRBJ2-1; D may be TRBD1 (6 bases). The germline CDR1 and CDR2 sequences are LGHDT and YNNKEL (reference sequence). Trimming removed 1 base at V and 12 bases at J, with 10 bases between. This CDR3 region has 12 residues. CDR3 residues: CASSQAGAVQFF. DNA for the CDR3: TGTGCCAGCAGCCAAGCAGGGGCAGTGCAGTTCTTC.

The chain has TRBV24-1 and TRBJ2-5, with D tentatively TRBD1 (6 bases). The CDR3 loop spans 16 amino acids. The germline V gene has CDR1 KGHDR and CDR2 SFDVKD. Trimming took 2 bases from V and 5 from J, leaving 17 bases between them. DNA for the CDR3: TGTGCCACCAGTGATTCCGCGCCCCAGGGGTGGGAGACCCAGTACTTC. Amino acids: CATSDSAPQGWETQYF.

The chain couples TRBV5-4 to TRBJ2-7; D may be TRBD2 (5 bases). Trimming shortened V by 3 bases and J by 0 bases, and 10 bases separated the two germline ends. From germline, CDR1 is SGHNT and CDR2 YYREEE (reference sequence). The CDR3 consists of 14 residues. The CDR3 DNA reads as TGTGCCAGCAGCTCGAGGACTCGCTCCTACGAGCAGTACTTC. Translating gives CASSSRTRSYEQYF.

The chain combines TRBV30 with TRBJ2-1, with TRBD1 identical over 10 bases. The germline CDR1 and CDR2 sequences are GTSNPN and SVGIG (reference sequence). The CDR3 has 15 amino acids. The junction had 8 bases not matched to a gene; V was cut back by 3 bases and J by 6 bases. The CDR3 region has the DNA TGTGCCTGGAGCGGGGGTAGGACAGGGGGCAATGAGCAGTTCTTC. It specifies CAWSGGRTGGNEQFF.

This chain uses TRBV18 with TRBJ2-3, with 9 bases fitting TRBD1. The ends lost 8 bases at V and 7 bases at J; junction bases unmatched: 10. Germline CDR1 and CDR2: KGHSH and LQKENI. The CDR3 totals 14 residues. This CDR3 reads CASSRDRDGNTQYF. CDR3 nucleotide sequence: TGTGCCAGCAGCCGGGACAGGGATGGGAATACGCAGTATTTT.

The chain is built from TRBV4-1 and TRBJ2-2; D not resolved. Germline loops: CDR1 MGHRA, CDR2 YSYEKL. The CDR3 is 16 amino acids. Trimming shortened V by 0 bases and J by 4 bases, and 12 bases separated the two germline ends. In DNA, the CDR3 is TGCGCCAGCAGCCAAGATCCCCATGGCAGCACCGGGGAGCTGTTTTTT. The encoded protein is CASSQDPHGSTGELFF.

The chain uses TRBV11-2 and TRBJ2-1; tentative D call: TRBD1 (5 bases). Germline V lookup: CDR1 SGHAT, CDR2 FQNNGV. The CDR3 is 18 residues long. V lost 4 bases, J lost 7 bases, and 26 bases lay in between. In DNA form, the CDR3 reads TGTGCCAGCAGCTCCTACGGGTCACAGGACCTTTTTGGAAATGAGCAGTTCTTC. Its protein product is CASSSYGSQDLFGNEQFF.

This clone is a singleton in its sample. The CDR3 nucleotides are TGTGCCAGCTCGGGGCCCTACGAGCAGTACTTC. It codes for CASSGPYEQYF. The chain has TRBV18 and TRBJ2-7, with D maybe TRBD1 (5 bases). Germline V gene lookup returns CDR1 KGHSH and CDR2 LQKENI. CDR3 length equals 11 residues. Between the trimmed V and J ends, which lost 6 bases and 2 bases, there was a span of 5 bases.

This clone has more than one count but fewer than ten. The rearrangement uses TRBV7-9 and TRBJ2-7; 7 nucleotides line up with TRBD1. CDR1 is SEHNR, CDR2 FQNEAQ, per germline (reference sequence). V shed 5 bases, J shed 3 bases, and the junction held 13 bases outside the gene matches. The CDR3 runs 16 residues. The CDR3: CASSADVSGQFYEQYF. CDR3 DNA: TGTGCCAGCAGCGCAGACGTTTCGGGACAGTTCTACGAGCAGTACTTC. Full variable domain (rest looked up from reference TRBV7-9 and TRBJ2-7): DTGVSQNPRHKITKRGQNVTFRCDPISEHNRLYWYRQTLGQGPEFLTYFQNEAQLEKSRLLSDRFSAERPKGSFSTLEIQRTEQGDSAMYLCASSADVSGQFYEQYFGPGTRLTVT.

This chain links TRBV6-6 with TRBJ2-3; perhaps TRBD1 as D (6 bases). The CDR3 is 15 amino acids. Germline loops: CDR1 MNHNY, CDR2 SVGAGI (reference sequence). V shed 4 bases and J shed 2 bases, with 13 bases lying between them. CDR3 protein: CASSSGQLLTDTQYF. CDR3 bases: TGTGCCAGCAGTTCCGGACAGCTCCTCACAGATACGCAGTATTTT.

This chain connects TRBV18 to TRBJ1-5; 9 nucleotides agree with TRBD1. Looked up from germline, CDR1 is KGHSH and CDR2 is LQKENI. This CDR3 has 17 residues. V was pared by 3 bases and J by 4 bases, with 10 bases of the junction left unmatched. The CDR3 loop is CASSPRAWTGDNQPQHF. The DNA for the CDR3 is TGTGCCAGCTCACCCCGGGCGTGGACAGGGGATAATCAGCCCCAGCATTTT.

The CDR3 protein is CASSYSIVDRDEQYF. In DNA, the CDR3 is TGTGCCAGCAGTTACTCGATAGTGGACAGGGACGAGCAGTACTTC. The chain couples TRBV6-5 to TRBJ2-7; TRBD1 agrees at 8 bases. Germline trimming cut 0 bases from V and 5 bases from J; bases unmatched to any gene: 6. The CDR3 runs to 15 residues. Germline-derived CDR1 and CDR2 are MNHEY and SVGAGI.

The chain joins TRBV2 to TRBJ1-1; no clear D gene. Germline values: CDR1 SNHLY, CDR2 FYNNEI. The CDR3 runs 12 residues. V lost 5 bases, J lost 11 bases, and 15 bases lay in between. The CDR3 sequence: CASSFDLPEAFF. For the CDR3, the DNA is TGTGCCAGCAGTTTCGACCTACCGGAGGCTTTCTTT.

This clone was seen only once. V gene TRBV7-9 combines with J gene TRBJ2-7; 7 bases line up with TRBD1. V lost 5 bases to trimming and J lost 2 bases; unmatched junction nucleotides: 6. Germline V gene data show CDR1 as SEHNR and CDR2 as FQNEAQ (reference sequence). The CDR3 is made up of 14 amino acids. The DNA of the CDR3 is TGTGCCAGCAGCCACCGGGACAGACCCTACGAGCAGTACTTC. Residues: CASSHRDRPYEQYF.

Details on this clone: This same CDR3 is encoded by further DNA sequences in the sample. V and J are TRBV5-4 and TRBJ2-7; 8 bases line up with TRBD2. The germline CDR1 and CDR2 sequences are SGHNT and YYREEE (reference sequence). V lost 1 base to trimming and J lost 4 bases; unmatched junction nucleotides: 1. This CDR3 is built from 13 residues. CDR3 amino acids: CASSLTSGYEQYF. CDR3 DNA: TGTGCCAGCAGCTTGACTAGCGGATACGAGCAGTACTTC.

The J gene is TRBJ1-1, the V gene TRBV20-1; D not certain. This CDR3 has 12 amino acids. Trimming took 3 bases from V and 0 from J, leaving 5 bases between them. Per germline, CDR1 DFQATT and CDR2 SNEGSKA (reference sequence). In DNA form, the CDR3 reads TGCAGTGCTAGTCCCATGAACACTGAAGCTTTCTTT. Translating it yields CSASPMNTEAFF.

The chain carries TRBV6-5 and TRBJ1-1, with unresolved D. Trimming removed 0 bases from V and 1 base from J, with 3 bases in between. Germline assignment: CDR1 MNHEY and CDR2 SVGAGI. CDR3 length: 13 residues. Here the CDR3 reads CASSYSQNTEAFF. In DNA form, the CDR3 reads TGTGCCAGCAGTTACTCACAGAACACTGAAGCTTTCTTT.

V is TRBV28 and J is TRBJ2-3; the match to TRBD2 covers 7 bases. The trim removed 3 bases at V and 0 bases at J, leaving 6 bases unmatched. Germline V lookup: CDR1 MDHEN, CDR2 SYDVKM. The CDR3 extends over 16 amino acids. This CDR3 reads CASSLGGGLSTDTQYF. CDR3 DNA sequence: TGTGCCAGCAGTTTGGGGGGGGGACTGAGCACAGATACGCAGTATTTT.

A word on this clone: Sequence at one end of the junction differs from germline and may be a read error. This chain connects TRBV4-2 to TRBJ2-7; no reliable D call. CDR1 and CDR2 from the germline V gene are LGHNA and YNFKEQ. The CDR3 is 12 residues long. CDR3 residues: CASSQSVDELFF. CDR3 DNA sequence: TGTGCCAGCAGCCAATCCGTAGATGAGCTGTTCTTC.

CDR3 bases: TGTGCCTGGGTCCGGGGACAGGGGGATTGGGGGAATGGCTACACCTTC. This gives the protein CAWVRGQGDWGNGYTF. The gene calls are TRBV30 and TRBJ1-2; 11 bases line up with TRBD1. Germline-derived CDR1 and CDR2 are GTSNPN and SVGIG (reference sequence). J gave up 6 bases and V 5 bases, and 14 bases lay outside the gene matches. CDR3 size: 16 residues.

The chain joins TRBV6-6 to TRBJ1-1; 11 bases match TRBD1. Germline values: CDR1 MNHNY, CDR2 SVGAGI (reference sequence). V lost 4 bases and J lost 6; bases outside the gene matches: 7. The CDR3 contains 15 residues. CDR3 coding DNA: TGTGCCAGCAGTTGGACAGGGGGCGAGGGCGCTGAAGCTTTCTTT. Amino acids: CASSWTGGEGAEAFF.

This chain uses TRBV6-5 with TRBJ2-3; 7 bases line up with TRBD1. The V and J ends lost 6 bases and 5 bases, in that order; junction bases with no gene match: 2. CDR3 length: 12 residues. The germline gives CDR1 MNHEY, CDR2 SVGAGI. The CDR3 DNA reads TGTGCCAGCAGACAGGGGAGAGATACGCAGTATTTT. This codes for CASRQGRDTQYF.

The V gene is TRBV5-5, the J gene TRBJ2-7, with a tentative D call TRBD1 (6 bases). CDR3 size: 15 residues. Germline CDR1 reads SGHKS; CDR2 reads YYEKEE (reference sequence). V dropped 4 bases and J dropped 0 bases, with 14 bases sitting between them. The CDR3 region is CASSPLRGVSYEQYF. In nucleotides, the CDR3 is TGTGCCAGCAGCCCGCTCAGGGGCGTCTCCTACGAGCAGTACTTC.